Presented here are 10 T cell receptor beta chains from one specimen sequenced in a study of monozygotic twins with cystic fibrosis. Produced via immunoSEQ multiplex PCR; TCRdb's table is partial and in-frame only. The sample includes more than 9,500 clones, 65% to 90% of them seen just once. What was sequenced was blood. These receptors came from a man younger than 35 with cystic fibrosis.

The chain uses TRBV18 and TRBJ1-4; 9 positions agree with TRBD1. CDR1 KGHSH and CDR2 LQKENI come from the germline V gene. J gave up 0 bases and V 3 bases, and 8 bases lay outside the gene matches. There are 18 residues in the CDR3. The CDR3 loop reads CASSPGWDRETTNEKLFF. Written as DNA, the CDR3 is TGTGCCAGCTCACCGGGATGGGACAGGGAAACAACTAATGAAAAACTGTTTTTT.

This chain connects TRBV19 to TRBJ2-7; TRBD2 aligns across 10 bases. CDR3 length: 14 residues. The germline V gene has CDR1 LNHDA and CDR2 SQIVND (reference sequence). The trim removed 4 bases at V and 6 bases at J, leaving 6 bases unmatched. The chain's CDR3 is CASSKRGTSAEQYF. CDR3 DNA sequence: TGTGCCAGTAGTAAGCGCGGGACTAGCGCCGAGCAGTACTTC.

This chain connects TRBV6-5 to TRBJ2-5; 13 nucleotides line up with TRBD2. CDR3 length: 15 amino acids. Germline V gene lookup returns CDR1 MNHEY and CDR2 SVGAGI. The V segment lost 6 bases and the J segment 5 bases; nucleotides outside the gene matches: 6. In DNA, the CDR3 is TGTGCCAGCAGGCCCACTAGCGGGGGGGGTGAGACCCAGTACTTC. Its translation: CASRPTSGGGETQYF.

The chain uses TRBV11-2 and TRBJ1-1; TRBD1 is a possible D gene (5 bases). This CDR3 spans 18 amino acids. Trimming removed 0 bases from V and 3 bases from J, with 20 bases in between. Germline assignment: CDR1 SGHAT and CDR2 FQNNGV. CDR3 DNA sequence: TGTGCCAGCAGCTTAGATCGTTCATTTTGGCAGGGAGACACTGAAGCTTTCTTT. Translation: CASSLDRSFWQGDTEAFF. Based on the CDR3 plus reference TRBV11-2 and TRBJ1-1, the full variable domain is EAGVAQSPRYKIIEKRQSVAFWCNPISGHATLYWYQQILGQGPKLLIQFQNNGVVDDSQLPKDRFSAERLKGVDSTLKIQPAKLEDSAVYLCASSLDRSFWQGDTEAFFGQGTRLTVV.

The chain combines TRBV27 with TRBJ2-2, with D unclear. The germline gives CDR1 MNHEY, CDR2 SMNVEV (reference sequence). This CDR3 comprises 14 residues. V dropped 6 bases and J dropped 0 bases, with 8 bases sitting between them. The CDR3 DNA reads as TGTGCCAGCAGAAAGATCGCGAACACCGGGGAGCTGTTTTTT. Its protein is CASRKIANTGELFF.

The chain employs TRBV7-2 and TRBJ2-7; D is perhaps TRBD1 or TRBD2 (5 bases each). Trimming stripped 5 bases from V and 4 bases from J, with 15 bases between. Germline V CDR1 and CDR2: SGHTA, FQGNSA. The CDR3 runs to 14 residues. The CDR3 nucleotides are TGTGCCAGCAGCCCGAGGGGACCCTTTTACGAGCAGTACTTC. Its protein is CASSPRGPFYEQYF. The full variable domain, with the rest looked up from reference TRBV7-2 and TRBJ2-7, is GAGVSQSPSNKVTEKGKDVELRCDPISGHTALYWYRQSLGQGLEFLIYFQGNSAPDKSGLPSDRFSAERTGGSVSTLTIQRTQQEDSAVYLCASSPRGPFYEQYFGPGTRLTVT.

V gene TRBV7-2 combines with J gene TRBJ1-1, with D hard to call. CDR1 and CDR2 (germline): SGHTA, FQGNSA. V was clipped by 1 base and J by 5 bases, with 8 bases between them. The CDR3 totals 13 residues. CDR3 residues: CASSLGEMTEAFF. For the CDR3, the DNA is TGTGCCAGCAGCTTAGGGGAAATGACTGAAGCTTTCTTT.

The rearrangement joins TRBV29-1 to TRBJ2-1; TRBD1 matches at 9 bases. CDR3 size: 16 residues. With 3 bases clipped from V and 4 bases from J, the junction kept 10 bases outside the gene matches. CDR1 is SQVTM, CDR2 ANQGSEA, per germline. CDR3 sequence (DNA): TGCAGCGTTGAGGTACCAACAGGGGGCCCGTACAATGAGCAGTTCTTC. Translated, it gives CSVEVPTGGPYNEQFF.

The chain couples TRBV6-6 to TRBJ1-3, with D possibly being TRBD1 (5 bases). Trimming took off 2 bases at V and 3 bases at J, with 11 bases between the two ends. The CDR3 consists of 15 residues. Germline V gives CDR1 MNHNY, CDR2 SVGAGI (reference sequence). CDR3 in DNA: TGTGCCAGCAGTTACGAGGGGATCAGTGGAAACACCATATATTTT. It translates to CASSYEGISGNTIYF.

V usage is TRBV10-2 and J usage is TRBJ2-6; D perhaps matches TRBD2 (5 bases). With 5 bases removed from V and 5 bases from J, the gap between germline ends came to 16 bases. This CDR3 has 16 amino acids. Germline-derived CDR1 and CDR2 are WSHSY and SAAADI. The CDR3 is CASSSVYTSRANVLTF. CDR3 DNA sequence: TGCGCCAGCAGTTCGGTTTACACTAGTCGGGCCAACGTCCTGACTTTC.